One and the same sample provided the 20 T cell receptor beta chains below, sequenced in a study of early T cells in non-severe SARS-CoV-2 infection. TCRdb itself ran the 5' RACE reads through MiXCR, one entry per CDR3 protein. The data show approximately 70,000 distinct CDR3 sequences, with approximately 12% seen just once and roughly 4.3% held by the top ten. The specimen sequenced was whole blood. The origin of the receptors is an adult who was a healthcare worker with PCR-confirmed SARS-CoV-2 infection or an uninfected control (not recorded which).

This chain links TRBV5-5 with TRBJ2-7; 7 nucleotides align to TRBD1. Germline V gene sequence: CDR1 SGHKS, CDR2 YYEKEE (reference sequence). After removal of 3 bases from V and 6 bases from J, the junction contained 9 bases not matched to a gene. The CDR3 length is 14 residues. The CDR3 loop reads CASSWGQKDPEQYF. The CDR3 DNA reads as TGTGCCAGCAGCTGGGGACAGAAGGACCCCGAGCAGTACTTC.

This clonotype was seen ten or more times. The rearrangement joins TRBV2 to TRBJ2-3, with D uncertain. The CDR3 totals 14 residues. V lost 2 bases, J lost 2 bases, and 8 bases lay in between. Per germline, CDR1 SNHLY and CDR2 FYNNEI. The CDR3 here is CASSELGYTDTQYF. The CDR3 DNA reads as TGTGCCAGCAGTGAATTGGGCTACACAGATACGCAGTATTTT.

There are a few counts of this clonotype. The chain joins TRBV7-9 to TRBJ2-1, with 14 bases fitting TRBD2. The germline V gene encodes CDR1 SEHNR and CDR2 FQNEAQ (reference sequence). J gave up 9 bases and V 5 bases, and 6 bases lay outside the gene matches. The CDR3 length is 15 residues. CDR3 sequence: CASSPGLAGVGEQFF. Written as DNA, the CDR3 is TGTGCCAGCAGCCCGGGACTAGCGGGAGTCGGTGAGCAGTTCTTC.

The sample holds a few counts of this clonotype. The chain uses TRBV27 and TRBJ2-1, with TRBD1 matching 7 bases. The CDR3 has 16 residues. From germline, CDR1 is MNHEY and CDR2 SMNVEV (reference sequence). V lost 2 bases to trimming and J lost 6 bases; unmatched junction nucleotides: 10. Here the CDR3 DNA reads TGTGCCAGCAGTTTAACCAAAGGGGGCCGGTTCAATGAGCAGTTCTTC. Protein product: CASSLTKGGRFNEQFF.

This clonotype was observed a handful of times. The chain employs TRBV5-1 and TRBJ2-1; 8 bases are shared with TRBD2. Germline V gives CDR1 SGHRS, CDR2 YFSETQ. V was clipped by 5 bases and J by 9 bases; unmatched bases: 7. The CDR3 is made up of 13 amino acids. The CDR3 sequence is CASRPAGVGEQFF. The DNA for the CDR3 is TGCGCCAGCAGGCCAGCGGGGGTAGGTGAGCAGTTCTTC.

This clonotype was recorded a few times. The chain combines TRBV12-3 or TRBV12-4 with TRBJ2-1; D is unclear. Trimming removed 2 bases at V and 0 bases at J, with 8 bases between. The length of the CDR3 is 15 residues. CDR3 DNA sequence: TGTGCCAGCAGTTTATTAAGGAGCTCCTACAATGAGCAGTTCTTC. The encoded protein is CASSLLRSSYNEQFF.

The rearrangement links TRBV5-5 to TRBJ2-1; the match to TRBD2 covers 8 bases. The length of the CDR3 is 17 residues. Germline CDR1 is SGHKS and CDR2 is YYEKEE (reference sequence). V gave up 2 bases and J gave up 0 bases; unmatched junction bases: 7. CDR3 sequence (DNA): TGTGCCAGCAGCTTTGGTAGCGGGGTTCCCTCCTACAATGAGCAGTTCTTC. Its protein is CASSFGSGVPSYNEQFF.

In this sample, this clonotype turned up many times. This chain links TRBV3-1 with TRBJ1-6; D unclear. Germline V gene sequence: CDR1 LGHDT, CDR2 YNNKEL (reference sequence). The CDR3 has 13 residues. Trimming left V 1 base short and J 10 bases short, with 8 bases between. The CDR3 here is CASSQVMESPLHF. CDR3 coding DNA: TGTGCCAGCAGCCAAGTGATGGAATCACCCCTCCACTTT.

This clonotype was seen more than once but under ten times. The chain joins TRBV29-1 to TRBJ2-1, with D maybe TRBD1 (6 bases). Germline-derived CDR1 and CDR2 are SQVTM and ANQGSEA. This CDR3 is built from 12 residues. V was clipped by 6 bases and J by 7 bases, with 13 bases between them. The CDR3 loop is CSVIPQGNEQFF. The CDR3 nucleotides read TGCAGCGTAATACCACAGGGAAATGAGCAGTTCTTC.

This clonotype was seen only a few times. This chain joins TRBV19 and TRBJ1-5; weak D call: TRBD1 (6 bases). From germline, CDR1 is LNHDA and CDR2 SQIVND (reference sequence). The CDR3 extends over 15 amino acids. Trimming took off 11 bases at V and 4 bases at J, with 21 bases between the two ends. The CDR3 DNA reads TGTGCCTCCCACCGGGGGGCTCTGTTAAATCAGCCCCAGCATTTT. Its protein is CASHRGALLNQPQHF.

This clonotype was counted many times. This rearrangement joins TRBV12-3 or TRBV12-4 to TRBJ2-5, with D tentatively TRBD1 or TRBD2 (6 bases each). This CDR3 is 15 amino acids long. The V end was cut by 6 bases, the J end by 4 bases, with 18 bases between. CDR3 nucleotides: TGTGCCAGCAGAAGCAGCATACAGGGAGGAGAGACCCAGTACTTC. Translated, it gives CASRSSIQGGETQYF.

The J gene is TRBJ2-7, the V gene TRBV12-3 or TRBV12-4; D perhaps matches TRBD2 (6 bases). CDR3 length: 14 residues. Trimming took off 8 bases at V and 4 bases at J, with 18 bases between the two ends. CDR3 nucleotide sequence: TGTGCCAGCCGGCCCGAGGCCGGGAGTTACGAGCAGTACTTC. Translated: CASRPEAGSYEQYF.

This clonotype was observed at least ten times. Here the CDR3 reads CASSRGGSGGMAGELFF. CDR3 sequence (DNA): TGTGCCAGCAGCCGAGGTGGTAGCGGGGGGATGGCCGGGGAGCTGTTTTTT. The rearrangement links TRBV7-2 to TRBJ2-2; 10 bases map to TRBD2. CDR3 length: 17 amino acids. Germline trimming cut 5 bases from V and 6 bases from J; bases unmatched to any gene: 12. Germline loops: CDR1 SGHTA, CDR2 FQGNSA.

The V gene is TRBV12-5, the J gene TRBJ2-1, with D unresolved. CDR1 and CDR2 from the germline V gene are LGHNT and FRNRAP. This CDR3 is built from 13 residues. The germline V and J ends were trimmed by 6 bases and 6 bases, with 12 bases remaining between them. CDR3 loop: CASGLGHSNEQFF. In DNA, the CDR3 is TGTGCTAGTGGCCTTGGGCACTCCAATGAGCAGTTCTTC. Full variable domain (outside the CDR3, taken from reference TRBV12-5 and TRBJ2-1): DARVTQTPRHKVTEMGQEVTMRCQPILGHNTVFWYRQTMMQGLELLAYFRNRAPLDDSGMPKDRFSAEMPDATLATLKIQPSEPRDSAVYFCASGLGHSNEQFFGPGTRLTVL.

The DNA of the CDR3 is TGTGCCAGCTCATGGGACAACGCCAATGAGCAGTTCTTC. Protein: CASSWDNANEQFF. J is TRBJ2-1 and V is TRBV18, with TRBD1 as a possible D gene (6 bases). This CDR3 is built from 13 residues. The V and J ends lost 5 bases and 6 bases respectively, with 11 bases between them. The V gene's germline CDR1 is KGHSH and CDR2 LQKENI.

There are a few counts of this clonotype. For the CDR3, the DNA is TGTGCCAGCAGCGTAGCTGGGGGCGGAGGTACGCAGTATTTT. It yields the protein CASSVAGGGGTQYF. V and J are TRBV9 and TRBJ2-3; D is perhaps TRBD1 (6 bases). CDR1 SGDLS and CDR2 YYNGEE come from the germline V gene. Trimming shortened V by 0 bases and J by 8 bases, and 13 bases separated the two germline ends. This CDR3 has 14 residues.

The chain is built from TRBV12-3 or TRBV12-4 and TRBJ2-2; D possibly corresponds to TRBD1 (6 bases). Trimming pared 6 bases from V and 1 base from J, leaving 12 bases between. The length of the CDR3 is 15 residues. CDR3 nucleotide sequence: TGTGCCAGCAGCTCCGGGACATTGAACACCGGGGAGCTGTTTTTT. This translates into CASSSGTLNTGELFF.

CDR3 region: CSVAPPTGELFF. CDR3 nucleotide sequence: TGCAGCGTTGCCCCCCCCACCGGGGAGCTGTTTTTT. The J gene is TRBJ2-2, the V gene TRBV29-1, with D hard to call. Germline-derived CDR1 and CDR2 are SQVTM and ANQGSEA. This CDR3 spans 12 amino acids. V was trimmed by 4 bases and J by 4 bases, leaving 7 bases between them.

J is TRBJ2-1 and V is TRBV6-6, with D possibly matching TRBD2 (6 bases). The CDR3 length is 14 residues. Germline V gene sequence: CDR1 MNHNY, CDR2 SVGAGI (reference sequence). With 6 bases removed from V and 6 bases from J, the gap between germline ends came to 15 bases. Here the CDR3 DNA reads TGTGCCAGCAGAAGACTAGGGACCCCCAATGAGCAGTTCTTC. Translating it yields CASRRLGTPNEQFF.

This clonotype was picked up a small number of times. V usage is TRBV19 and J usage is TRBJ2-1; TRBD2 is a possible D gene (6 bases). This CDR3 has 15 amino acids. Germline-derived CDR1 and CDR2 are LNHDA and SQIVND (reference sequence). Trimming pared 2 bases from V and 3 bases from J, leaving 11 bases between. For the CDR3, the DNA is TGTGCCAGTAGTATATCGCTAGCGAACTACAATGAGCAGTTCTTC. Its protein product is CASSISLANYNEQFF.